There are many counts of the clone carrying this T cell receptor (beta chain). Its antigen remains unidentified. Newly diagnosed, the hyperthyroidism patients had under 2 months' duration and were aged 18 to 65. This sample is part of a study of Graves' ophthalmopathy and Graves' hyperthyroidism. Study-wide context: Before any treatment was given, at initial diagnosis, peripheral blood was collected.

Study conclusions and caveats: The model forecast ophthalmopathy progression, reaching 60% to 71% sensitivity and roughly 72% specificity. Clonotypes were expanded in thyroid at above 0.001 frequency, and most also appeared in blood.

Researchers took RNA transcripts and amplified TCR beta CDR3 regions from them. In the first round, RT-PCR was carried out with HTBI primers, and a multiplex PCR formed the second round. TCRdb reprocessed the multiplex PCR reads via MiXCR and lists one record per CDR3 protein. The data contain some 370,000 distinct CDR3 sequences, about 15% of them singletons. J lost 1 base, V lost 0 bases, and 9 bases had no gene match. The germline gives CDR1 MGHRA, CDR2 YSYEKL. The CDR3 extends over 19 amino acids. The specimen sequenced was peripheral blood. The TCR was taken from an adult woman with stable Graves' hyperthyroidism. V usage is TRBV4-1 and J usage is TRBJ2-5; 12 bases map to TRBD2. The CDR3 sequence is CASSQDLLAGGPVQETQYF. In nucleotides, the CDR3 is TGCGCCAGCAGCCAAGATCTGCTAGCGGGAGGGCCGGTCCAAGAGACCCAGTACTTC.